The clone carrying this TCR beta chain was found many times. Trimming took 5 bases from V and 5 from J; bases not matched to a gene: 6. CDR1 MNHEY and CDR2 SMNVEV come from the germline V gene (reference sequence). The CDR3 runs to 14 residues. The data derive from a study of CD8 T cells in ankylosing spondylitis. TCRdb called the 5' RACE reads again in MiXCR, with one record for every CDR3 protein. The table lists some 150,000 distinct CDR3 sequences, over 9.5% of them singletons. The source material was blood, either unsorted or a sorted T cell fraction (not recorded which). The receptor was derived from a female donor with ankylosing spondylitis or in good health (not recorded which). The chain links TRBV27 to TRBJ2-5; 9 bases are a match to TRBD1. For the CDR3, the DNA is TGTGCCAGCAGTCCAGGGACAGGGATCGAGACCCAGTACTTC. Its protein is CASSPGTGIETQYF.